Described below is a single T cell receptor (beta chain) sequence and its context. The V gene lost 5 bases and the J gene lost 2 bases, with 12 bases spanning the gap. Looked up from germline, CDR1 is SGHAT and CDR2 is FQNNGV. The CDR3 sequence is 14 residues long. This sample stems from a study of T cell responses to AZD1222 COVID-19 vaccine. Clones were sequenced by immunoSEQ multiplex PCR, and TCRdb holds only the in-frame ones, with some missing. The repertoire holds tens of thousands of clones, with more than 80% as singletons. The source is an adult in good health. The sequences come from peripheral blood, collected on day 0 of AZD1222 vaccination. The chain employs TRBV11-2 and TRBJ1-1; weak D call: TRBD1 (6 bases). CDR3: CASSAIQGNTEAFF. The CDR3 nucleotides read TGTGCCAGCAGCGCGATACAGGGTAACACTGAAGCTTTCTTT.